The rows below give T cell receptor beta chains drawn from one sample of a study of OX40 agonist ivuxolimab in advanced cancers. Using immunoSEQ multiplex PCR, the repertoire was profiled, and TCRdb retains in-frame clones only, with some absent. Of 95,000 or so clones in the sample, around 85% are singletons; the top ten hold 3% to 4%. The sample consisted of CD4+ or CD8+ T cells sorted from blood, taken in a trial of the OX40 agonist ivuxolimab. Source of these receptors: an adult with an advanced solid tumor such as melanoma, head and neck, liver or kidney cancer. CDR3s include the opening cysteine and the closing phenylalanine or tryptophan. Each record gives: D gene, J gene, CDR3 length, clone size, V gene, CDR3 protein, CDR3 DNA. The D gene is left open where the match is weak. Expanded clones are given a class, and other clones once, few, many or no size at all.

>NA|TRBJ2-1|14|NA|TRBV7-2
CASSHGGRRNEQFF
TGTGCCAGCAGCCACGGGGGTAGACGCAATGAGCAGTTCTTC
>NA|TRBJ2-6|15|once|TRBV5-6
CASSFGVPGANVLTF
TGTGCCAGCAGCTTCGGGGTCCCTGGGGCCAACGTCCTGACTTTC
>NA|TRBJ1-5|13|NA|TRBV7-3
CASSLKGGQPQHF
TGTGCCAGCAGCTTAAAGGGCGGACAGCCCCAGCATTTT
>TRBD2|TRBJ2-3|15|NA|TRBV7-2
CASREGRAGTDTQYF
TGTGCCAGCAGAGAAGGGAGGGCCGGAACAGATACGCAGTATTTT
>NA|TRBJ2-1|14|NA|TRBV4-1
CASRRMVSENEQFF
TGCGCCAGCAGGCGAATGGTTTCCGAGAATGAGCAGTTCTTC
>NA|TRBJ2-1|14|NA|TRBV6-4
CASSLDGNMNEQFF
TGTGCCAGCAGCCTCGACGGGAATATGAATGAGCAGTTCTTC
>NA|TRBJ2-7|16|few|TRBV4-2
CASSQEVGTTNYEQYF
TGTGCCAGCAGCCAAGAGGTGGGGACGACCAACTACGAGCAGTACTTC
>NA|TRBJ2-2|15|few|TRBV12-5
CASGRVKRSTGELFF
TGTGCTAGTGGTCGGGTAAAAAGGTCGACCGGGGAGCTGTTTTTT
>TRBD1|TRBJ2-7|15|NA|TRBV6-1
CASSDRDRGRYEQYF
TGTGCCAGCAGTGACCGGGACAGGGGTCGTTACGAGCAGTACTTC
>NA|TRBJ1-2|15|once|TRBV30
CAWSVGGGGQGGYTF
TGTGCCTGGAGTGTAGGTGGAGGAGGGCAGGGGGGCTACACCTTC
>TRBD1|TRBJ1-2|16|few|TRBV6-6
CASRGSPGQGFYGYTF
TGTGCCAGCAGGGGGTCCCCCGGACAGGGATTCTATGGCTACACCTTC
>TRBD2|TRBJ2-1|16|NA|TRBV28
CASSLLTSGYYNEQFF
TGTGCCAGCAGTTTATTGACTAGCGGGTACTACAATGAGCAGTTCTTC
>TRBD2|TRBJ2-1|16|NA|TRBV5-4
CASSPREGGANNEQFF
TGTGCCAGCAGCCCGAGGGAGGGAGGGGCAAACAATGAGCAGTTCTTC
>NA|TRBJ2-2|15|NA|TRBV6-4
CASSEAAGNTGELFF
TGTGCCAGCAGTGAGGCAGCGGGGAACACCGGGGAGCTGTTTTTT
>NA|TRBJ2-2|15|NA|TRBV28
CASSLLRFGAGELFF
TGTGCCAGCAGTTTGCTGCGGTTTGGGGCCGGGGAGCTGTTTTTT
>TRBD1|TRBJ1-1|14|NA|TRBV18
CASSQDRAQGEAFF
TGTGCCAGCTCACAGGACAGGGCCCAGGGTGAAGCTTTCTTT
>NA|TRBJ2-5|13|NA|TRBV12-5
CASGLGLAETQYF
TGTGCTAGTGGTCTGGGACTGGCAGAGACCCAGTACTTC
>NA|TRBJ2-7|13|NA|TRBV19
CASRRMATYEQYF
TGTGCCAGTAGGAGGATGGCGACCTACGAGCAGTACTTC
>NA|TRBJ2-7|13|NA|TRBV5-6
CASSLQRAYEQYF
TGTGCCAGCAGCTTGCAAAGGGCCTACGAGCAGTACTTC
>NA|TRBJ1-1|12|NA|TRBV5-1
CASSPQGTEAFF
TGCGCCAGCAGCCCCCAGGGAACTGAAGCTTTCTTT
>TRBD1|TRBJ2-1|14|NA|TRBV9
CASSADRGLNEQFF
TGTGCCAGCAGCGCGGACAGGGGGTTGAATGAGCAGTTCTTC
>NA|TRBJ2-1|13|NA|TRBV10-3
CAISDDGYNEQFF
TGTGCCATCAGTGACGACGGCTACAATGAGCAGTTCTTC
>TRBD1|TRBJ1-2|14|NA|TRBV5-1
CASSPQGGRYGYTF
TGCGCCAGCAGCCCTCAGGGGGGACGCTATGGCTACACCTTC
>NA|TRBJ2-7|12|few|TRBV7-9
CASSLARAEQYF
TGTGCCAGCAGCCTTGCTAGGGCCGAGCAGTACTTC
>TRBD1|TRBJ1-4|16|NA|TRBV2
CASRRGRGRTREKLFF
TGTGCCAGCAGGAGGGGGCGTGGCAGGACGAGAGAAAAACTGTTTTTT
>NA|TRBJ2-2|15|NA|TRBV6-5
CASSYNPGNTGELFF
TGTGCCAGCAGTTACAACCCGGGGAACACCGGGGAGCTGTTTTTT
>TRBD2|TRBJ2-3|15|NA|TRBV10-3
CAIRSTSGSTDTQYF
TGTGCCATCAGGTCTACTAGCGGGAGCACAGATACGCAGTATTTT
>NA|TRBJ2-3|14|NA|TRBV18
CASSPRSGTDTQYF
TGTGCCAGCTCACCGAGGTCTGGTACAGATACGCAGTATTTT
>TRBD2|TRBJ2-5|15|NA|TRBV7-9
CASSYHTGGLETQYF
TGTGCCAGCAGCTATCACACGGGAGGCTTAGAGACCCAGTACTTC
>NA|TRBJ1-5|13|NA|TRBV15
CATSRDVNQPQHF
TGTGCCACCAGCAGAGATGTGAATCAGCCCCAGCATTTT
>NA|TRBJ2-3|14|NA|TRBV7-7
CASSLDSGTDTQYF
TGTGCTAGCAGCTTAGATAGCGGCACAGATACGCAGTATTTT
>NA|TRBJ2-7|13|NA|TRBV4-2
CASSPGRLGEQYF
TGTGCCAGCAGCCCCGGGAGACTGGGCGAGCAGTACTTC
>NA|TRBJ2-1|13|few|TRBV6-1
CATVRDTYNEQFF
TGTGCCACCGTCCGGGACACCTACAATGAGCAGTTCTTC
>NA|TRBJ2-3|13|NA|TRBV28
CASSTEGTDTQYF
TGTGCCAGCAGTACGGAGGGCACCGATACGCAGTATTTT
>NA|TRBJ2-7|13|NA|TRBV28
CASSLSRSYEQYF
TGTGCCAGCAGTTTATCTCGTTCCTACGAGCAGTACTTC
>NA|TRBJ2-7|13|NA|TRBV7-9
CASSLREFDEQYF
TGTGCCAGCAGCCTCAGGGAGTTCGACGAGCAGTACTTC
>NA|TRBJ2-2|13|NA|TRBV9
CASSVVGSGELFF
TGTGCCAGCAGCGTAGTGGGTAGCGGGGAGCTGTTTTTT
>NA|TRBJ1-5|15|NA|TRBV5-6
CASSSQGWSNQPQHF
TGTGCCAGCAGCTCTCAGGGTTGGAGCAATCAGCCCCAGCATTTT
>NA|TRBJ2-1|13|once|TRBV5-1
CASSREPQDEQFF
TGCGCCAGCAGCAGAGAACCGCAAGATGAGCAGTTCTTC
>TRBD2|TRBJ2-5|13|once|TRBV19
CASSMGLADFQYF
TGTGCCAGTAGTATGGGACTAGCGGACTTCCAGTACTTC
>NA|TRBJ1-2|14|NA|TRBV6-5
CASTPTGEGYGYTF
TGTGCCAGCACCCCTACAGGAGAGGGCTATGGCTACACCTTC
>TRBD2|TRBJ2-3|13|NA|TRBV7-9
CASSFGTSKTQYF
TGTGCCAGCAGTTTCGGGACTAGCAAAACGCAGTATTTT
>TRBD2|TRBJ2-2|17|NA|TRBV18
CASSPPGGPKNGGELFF
TGTGCCAGCTCACCACCGGGAGGGCCGAAAAATGGCGGGGAGCTGTTTTTT
>NA|TRBJ2-2|13|once|TRBV7-6
CASSLTGTGELFF
TGTGCCAGCAGCTTAACAGGGACCGGGGAGCTGTTTTTT
>NA|TRBJ2-7|15|NA|TRBV4-2
CASSQGRGLSYEQYF
TGTGCCAGCAGCCAAGGTCGGGGCCTAAGCTACGAGCAGTACTTC
>NA|TRBJ1-4|14|NA|TRBV5-1
CASSSEMKGEKLFF
TGCGCCAGCAGCTCGGAAATGAAGGGAGAAAAACTGTTTTTT
>NA|TRBJ2-3|13|NA|TRBV11-2
CASSSSLTDTQYF
TGTGCCAGCAGCTCGTCGTTAACAGATACGCAGTATTTT
>NA|TRBJ2-1|14|NA|TRBV7-9
CASIPDSSLNEQFF
TGTGCCAGCATCCCCGACAGTTCACTAAATGAGCAGTTCTTC
>TRBD2|TRBJ2-3|16|NA|TRBV7-8
CASSGEIGTSRDTQYF
TGTGCCAGCAGCGGGGAGATCGGGACTAGTCGGGATACGCAGTATTTT
>NA|TRBJ1-2|12|NA|TRBV6-6
CASSYSTEGYTF
TGTGCCAGCAGTTACTCGACAGAGGGCTACACCTTC
>TRBD2|TRBJ2-1|18|NA|TRBV14
CASSPWKVSGRAFSEQFF
TGTGCCAGCAGCCCCTGGAAGGTCTCCGGGAGGGCCTTTAGTGAGCAGTTCTTC
>NA|TRBJ2-5|15|few|TRBV27
CASSPLGGRVETQYF
TGTGCCAGCAGCCCCCTCGGGGGCCGTGTGGAGACCCAGTACTTC
>TRBD1|TRBJ2-7|15|NA|TRBV2
CASSKTGGSNYEQYF
TGTGCCAGCAGTAAAACAGGGGGTTCGAACTACGAGCAGTACTTC
>TRBD1|TRBJ2-7|14|NA|TRBV28
CASSLPTGGYEQYF
TGTGCCAGCAGTCTTCCGACAGGGGGATACGAGCAGTACTTC
>NA|TRBJ2-7|11|NA|TRBV2
CASSPSYEQYF
TGTGCCAGCTCCCCTTCATACGAGCAGTACTTC
>NA|TRBJ2-2|14|NA|TRBV11-3
CASSSPRGTGELFF
TGTGCCAGCAGCTCCCCCCGGGGGACCGGGGAGCTGTTTTTT
>NA|TRBJ2-3|14|NA|TRBV2
CASRVTGYTDTQYF
TGTGCCAGCAGGGTGACAGGATACACAGATACGCAGTATTTT
>NA|TRBJ2-2|16|NA|TRBV28
CASFDGDTQYTGELFF
TGTGCCAGCTTCGACGGGGACACCCAATACACCGGGGAGCTGTTTTTT
>TRBD2|TRBJ2-5|16|NA|TRBV5-1
CASGPGLAEFQETQYF
TGCGCCAGCGGTCCGGGACTAGCGGAGTTCCAAGAGACCCAGTACTTC
>NA|TRBJ2-6|13|NA|TRBV19
CASSMVGANVLTF
TGTGCCAGTAGTATGGTTGGGGCCAACGTCCTGACTTTC